This TCR beta chain appears in the sequencing data of a study of lymphopenia after photon versus proton radiotherapy. Study observations and caveats: Only patients who died were analyzed for survival; proton advantage is unproven. Oligoclonal CD8+ Temra expansion after nadir drove photon patients' diversity drop.

In regard to this clone: What it binds is unknown.

The germline V gene encodes CDR1 SEHNR and CDR2 FQNEAQ (reference sequence). The CDR3 has 16 residues. V dropped 3 bases and J dropped 10; count of bases not matched to a gene: 14. Libraries were prepared by immunoSEQ multiplex PCR; TCRdb keeps only in-frame clonotypes and omits some of them. The sample carries 9,500 to 15,000 clones, around 90% recorded once. The TCR originated in a man in his sixties with pancreatic cancer. The specimen was peripheral blood, collected from a patient treated with proton-based radiotherapy. This chain links TRBV7-9 with TRBJ2-1; 8 positions agree with TRBD2. The CDR3 nucleotides are TGTGCCAGCAGCTTTGTCCCGGGACTAGTGCCGGGGGAGCAGTTCTTC. It codes for CASSFVPGLVPGEQFF.